Listed below are T cell receptor beta chains from one sample, sequenced in a study of T cells in Graves' hyperthyroidism and ophthalmopathy. TCRdb recomputed calls from the multiplex PCR reads with MiXCR, one row per CDR3 protein. The sample lists roughly 400,000 distinct CDR3 sequences, roughly 14% occurring once. The sequenced sample consisted of blood. These TCRs come from a woman under 30 with Graves' hyperthyroidism that later progressed to Graves' ophthalmopathy. Both conserved end residues are part of each CDR3. The D gene is left open where the match is weak. A row's size may be missing; if present it is once, few, many or a size class.

V gene	CDR3 length	J gene	D gene	clone size	CDR3 DNA	CDR3 protein
TRBV20-1	14	TRBJ2-5	TRBD2	.	TGCAGTGCCCCCCGGGGGGGTGAGTTAGAGACCCAGTACTTC	CSAPRGGELETQYF
TRBV5-1	15	TRBJ2-1	TRBD1	few	TGCGCCAGCAGCGAAACAGGGGGCACATACAATGAGCAGTTCTTC	CASSETGGTYNEQFF
TRBV7-9	15	TRBJ2-4	.	few	TGTGCCAGCAGCTTACCTCAGAGCCGGGTGAACATTCAGTACTTC	CASSLPQSRVNIQYF
TRBV20-1	14	TRBJ1-2	TRBD1	few	TGCAGTGCGTGGACAGGGCTAAGGCTCTATGGCTACACCTTC	CSAWTGLRLYGYTF
TRBV12-3/TRBV12-4	15	TRBJ2-7	.	many	TGTGCCAGCAGTTTAGAGGGCGGATCCCTCTACGAGCAGTACTTC	CASSLEGGSLYEQYF
TRBV20-1	13	TRBJ2-7	TRBD2	many	TGCAGTGCTAGAGTTAGCGGGTTGCGCGAGCAGTACTTC	CSARVSGLREQYF
TRBV7-2	16	TRBJ2-1	TRBD2	many	TGTGCCAGCAGCCCCCCGACCGGACTAGGGTCGCATGAGCAGTTCTTC	CASSPPTGLGSHEQFF
TRBV19	17	TRBJ2-7	TRBD1	.	TGTGCCAGTAGTCAAGTATGGACCGGGACAGGAGTCCACGAGCAGTACTTC	CASSQVWTGTGVHEQYF
TRBV20-1	14	TRBJ1-2	.	few	TGCAGTGCTAGAGCCAAACAGGCTAACTATGGCTACACCTTC	CSARAKQANYGYTF
TRBV25-1	14	TRBJ2-7	.	.	TGTGCCAGCAGTGAATTCTCCAGGCCGGATAAGCAGTACTTC	CASSEFSRPDKQYF
TRBV28	14	TRBJ2-5	.	many	TGTGCCAGCAGTTTGACCGGGCCCCTGGAGACCCAGTACTTC	CASSLTGPLETQYF
TRBV12-3/TRBV12-4	14	TRBJ2-1	TRBD2	many	TGTGCCAGCAGTTTAGGGCGGGAGGGCGATGAGCAGTTCTTC	CASSLGREGDEQFF
TRBV12-3/TRBV12-4	14	TRBJ2-7	TRBD2	many	TGTGCCAGCAGTGGGGAACTAGCGGGATACGAGCAGTACTTC	CASSGELAGYEQYF
TRBV5-5	18	TRBJ2-7	TRBD2	many	TGTGCCAGCAGCCCATACCAGGGTGGTAGCGGGACTTCATACGAGCAGTACTTC	CASSPYQGGSGTSYEQYF
TRBV7-6	17	TRBJ1-5	TRBD1	few	TGTGCCAGCAGCTTAGGAGGTGGGGGACAGGGACGCCAGCCCCAGCATTTT	CASSLGGGGQGRQPQHF
TRBV20-1	13	TRBJ2-7	.	few	TGCAGTGCTAGAGGGACAGTTCTAGACGAGCAGTACTTC	CSARGTVLDEQYF
TRBV12-3/TRBV12-4	15	TRBJ1-5	.	many	TGTGCCAGCAGTCCAGGGGTTCGGAGCAATCAGCCCCAGCATTTT	CASSPGVRSNQPQHF
TRBV27	13	TRBJ2-7	TRBD1	many	TGTGCCAGCAGTTTCAGGGGGTCCTACGAGCAGTACTTC	CASSFRGSYEQYF
TRBV20-1	16	TRBJ2-3	.	many	TGCAGTGCTAGGCGGGTCCTGATACTGGGCACAGATACGCAGTATTTT	CSARRVLILGTDTQYF
TRBV11-2	15	TRBJ1-2	TRBD1	many	TGTGCCAGCACCACCCAGGGGGTGGTTAACTATGGCTACACCTTC	CASTTQGVVNYGYTF
TRBV9	14	TRBJ2-2	.	.	TGTGCCAGCAGCGCCCTACAGAACACCGGGGAGCTGTTTTTT	CASSALQNTGELFF
TRBV5-6	18	TRBJ2-1	TRBD2	few	TGTGCCAGCAGCTTGTGGACTAGCGGGAGGGCCAGTTCGGTGCGGCAGTTCTTC	CASSLWTSGRASSVRQFF
TRBV20-1	15	TRBJ2-4	TRBD2	few	TGCAGTGCCGGGACTAGCGGGAGTCGTGGAAACATTCAGTACTTC	CSAGTSGSRGNIQYF
TRBV27	14	TRBJ1-1	TRBD1	many	TGTGCCAGCAGTTCCGTCGGACAGGCAACTGAAGCTTTCTTT	CASSSVGQATEAFF
TRBV9	15	TRBJ2-6	.	once	TGTGCCAGCAGCGCCAACTACGTCGGGGCCAACGTCCTGACTTTC	CASSANYVGANVLTF
TRBV7-2	11	TRBJ2-5	.	many	TGTGCCAGCAGCTTGCCAGGGCCGACGTACTTC	CASSLPGPTYF
TRBV20-1	14	TRBJ2-7	.	few	TGCAGTGCTAGAGATCCCGGGAAACCCTACGAGCAGTACTTC	CSARDPGKPYEQYF
TRBV5-4	12	TRBJ2-5	.	few	TGTGCCACCTCCGGGAACCAAGAGACCCAGTACTTC	CATSGNQETQYF
TRBV18	13	TRBJ2-7	.	many	TGTGCCAGCTCACCATTAGCCGGGGAAGAGCAGTACTTC	CASSPLAGEEQYF
TRBV6-5	16	TRBJ2-3	TRBD2	many	TGTGCCAGCAGTTACGGGGCGGGAGTAGGGGCTGATACGCAGTATTTT	CASSYGAGVGADTQYF
TRBV6-1	16	TRBJ2-1	.	.	TGTGCCAGCAGCACACCGGGATTAGGTGCTGGCAATGAGCAGTTCTTC	CASSTPGLGAGNEQFF
TRBV5-1	13	TRBJ2-7	TRBD1	many	TGCGCCAGCAGCTCCGGACAGGGGGGCGAGCAGTACTTC	CASSSGQGGEQYF
TRBV20-1	14	TRBJ2-2	.	.	TGCAGTGCTAGAGATGTGTCCGGGTTGGGGGAGCTGTTTTTT	CSARDVSGLGELFF
TRBV6-1	16	TRBJ2-7	.	.	TGTGCCAGCAGTGAAAAGGGGAGACAGATCTTCTACGAGCAGTACTTC	CASSEKGRQIFYEQYF
TRBV28	15	TRBJ1-2	TRBD1	.	TGTGCCAGCAGTCTCGGGACAGGACCTACCTATGGCTACACCTTC	CASSLGTGPTYGYTF
TRBV20-1	12	TRBJ2-1	.	many	TGCAGTGCCCTTAAACCCGGGAATGAGCAGTTCTTC	CSALKPGNEQFF
TRBV2	16	TRBJ2-2	TRBD2	.	TGTGCCAGCCGACTAGCGGGGACGACGAGAGTCGGGGAGCTGTTTTTT	CASRLAGTTRVGELFF
TRBV5-1	17	TRBJ1-1	.	many	TGCGCCAGCAGCTTGTGGTTTTTGGACCAGGGCTTAACTGAAGCTTTCTTT	CASSLWFLDQGLTEAFF
TRBV6-1	14	TRBJ2-7	.	many	TGTGCCAGCAGTGAAGCGCTTCGGTGGGGCGAGCAGTACTTC	CASSEALRWGEQYF
TRBV12-3/TRBV12-4	12	TRBJ2-2	.	.	TGTGCCAGCAGTACCCATTTCGGGGAGCTGTTTTTT	CASSTHFGELFF